This T cell receptor beta chain was recovered during a study of radiation and T cells in renal cell carcinoma (TCRdb year 2020). Context from the whole study: Samples came from a clinical trial, in which primary renal cell carcinomas received 15 Gy stereotactic body radiation therapy followed by nephrectomy 4 weeks later. Across all 55 or so samples, 4,016,671 unique CDR3 nucleotide sequences encoding 2,658,974 unique CDR3 amino acid sequences were identified. TCR beta sequencing covered 50 to 55 samples in total, comprising approximately 25 tumors and roughly 27 peripheral blood samples.

The CDR3 contains 18 residues, cysteine and phenylalanine counted. The CDR3 DNA has 54 bases and is translated from base 1. At the junction V is shortened by 0 bases and J by 0 bases, with 15 bases in between. CDR1 SNHLY and CDR2 FYNNEI were looked up in the germline V gene. The time point label on this specimen signifies: baseline pretreatment blood. Reading the label with the study, this specimen's treatment or condition is: 15 Gy SBRT to primary tumor, nephrectomy 4 weeks later. To track tumor-enriched clonotypes, serial peripheral blood was sampled from radiation-treated patients at baseline and at 2 weeks and 4 weeks after SBRT. Renal cell carcinoma with clear cell pathology was present in all patients. The QIAamp DNA Blood Mini Kit (Qiagen) was used to prepare genomic DNA for TCR sequencing. Only samples passing all quality control checks were included in the analyses. TCR beta libraries were generated from genomic DNA with the immunoSEQ kit, following the manufacturer's recommendations. To prepare libraries, a first multiplex PCR with proprietary primers was run, followed by a second PCR that added unique barcodes, and a bead cleanup was done after each round. Each sample batch included a kit-provided positive control reaction and a negative control reaction. The final libraries were assessed on an Agilent 4200 TapeStation D1000 ScreenTape, pooled by volume, and quantified by qPCR. Sequencing was performed on an Illumina NextSeq500 with a MidOutput 150-cycle cartridge, and 156 Read1 and 15 Index1 cycles were run with kit custom primers. The pooled library was loaded at approximately 0.97 pM with about 20% PhiX control spiked in. From the authors' description of their analysis: Vendor-processed data were analyzed in R, and a clonotype was defined as all T cells sharing the same CDR3 nucleotide sequence. In the clone abundance analyses, frequencies in each sample were normalized to that sample's 10,000 most abundant clones. Public T cell clones, which averaged fewer than five per sample, were excluded before analysis. A difference in abundance of at least 32-fold between compartments was used to define tumor-enriched and baseline blood-enriched clonotypes. Clonotypes expanded or contracted between blood time points were identified with a beta-binomial differential abundance model. Similarity between tumor and blood repertoires was quantified using the Baroni-Urbani and Buser coefficient, and groups were compared with two-tailed Wilcoxon tests in R. TCRdb stores this immuneACCESS table with in-frame sequences only. Part of the clones is absent; in the studies checked, under half of the shortfall reflects unresolved V genes, and no reason is known for the rest. V and J calls and clone size are those listed in that table; D and trimming were worked out from the DNA. Across this sample there are 87,000 or so clones, with approximately 86% seen only once. Of the sample, approximately 8% is held by the ten largest clones.

This clone turned up a few times. Its antigen is not yet known. No much larger clonotype is one base removed from it; base qualities were not supplied. What the study reported, not specific to this receptor: With a single-armed trial design, the study had no way to address how radiation dose or scheduling affects the TCR repertoire. An increase in top tumor clonotypes in blood was observed from baseline to 2 weeks post-radiation, followed by contraction by 4 weeks, which was taken to suggest transient expansion of tumor-resident clones. No pretreatment tumor biopsies were available, so the baseline intratumoral presence of clonotypes could not be determined. Tracking of blood repertoire dynamics stopped at roughly four weeks after treatment, with no follow-up past that point.

The V and J segments used are TRBV2 and TRBJ1-3, and TRBD1 may be the D gene, going by 6 matching bases. The sample consisted of blood, taken from a patient whose treatment included radiotherapy and nephrectomy. The sequence was obtained from a man aged 50-60 years with renal cell carcinoma. The CDR3 is CASSEAGPGAYSGNTIYF. Read as DNA, the sequence is TGTGCCAGCAGTGAAGCGGGGCCAGGGGCATACTCTGGAAACACCATATATTTT.